The 9 T cell receptor beta chains listed next were all sequenced from one sample in a study of OX40 agonist ivuxolimab in advanced cancers. TCRdb keeps only in-frame clones here, not all; method: immunoSEQ multiplex PCR. Of roughly 74,000 clones in the sample, 84% were seen once. The sample was CD4+ or CD8+ T cells sorted from blood, taken in a trial of the OX40 agonist ivuxolimab. These receptors all stem from an adult with an advanced solid tumor such as melanoma, head and neck, liver or kidney cancer.

V usage is TRBV18 and J usage is TRBJ2-7; D uncertain. From germline, CDR1 is KGHSH and CDR2 LQKENI. V lost 1 base, J lost 7 bases, and 14 bases lay in between. There are 14 residues in the CDR3. The CDR3 DNA reads as TGTGCCAGCTCACCACAAAGGGCGTCGGGTGAGCAGTACTTC. This encodes CASSPQRASGEQYF.

This chain links TRBV15 with TRBJ1-5; D gene unclear. Germline CDR1 and CDR2: LNHNV and YYDKDF (reference sequence). Trimming took 4 bases from V and 2 from J, leaving 15 bases between them. The CDR3 spans 16 residues. CDR3 loop: CATSTSGRGGNQPQHF. CDR3 DNA sequence: TGTGCCACCAGCACCTCAGGCCGTGGGGGCAATCAGCCCCAGCATTTT.

The chain has TRBV6-1 and TRBJ1-2; 8 bases align to TRBD1. The CDR3 is made up of 14 amino acids. Germline V gene data show CDR1 as MNHNS and CDR2 as SASEGT. V was pared by 2 bases and J by 4 bases, with 3 bases of the junction left unmatched. The CDR3 region is CASSEYGTGYGYTF. The CDR3 bases are TGTGCCAGCAGTGAATATGGGACAGGCTATGGCTACACCTTC.

The chain is built from TRBV2 and TRBJ2-2; D perhaps matches TRBD2 (5 bases). CDR1 is SNHLY and CDR2 is FYNNEI in the germline V gene. The length of the CDR3 is 15 residues. Deletions cut 7 bases from V and 4 bases from J, with 16 bases between. This CDR3 is CASTGIALFTGELFF. The CDR3 DNA sequence: TGTGCCAGCACGGGCATAGCGCTTTTCACCGGGGAGCTGTTTTTT.

The rearrangement uses TRBV2 and TRBJ2-3; 10 nucleotides align to TRBD2. CDR1 and CDR2 (germline): SNHLY, FYNNEI. The CDR3 extends over 15 amino acids. V gave up 5 bases and J gave up 2 bases; unmatched junction bases: 4. The CDR3 loop reads CASSPSGGYTDTQYF. The CDR3 DNA reads as TGTGCCAGCAGTCCTAGCGGGGGCTACACAGATACGCAGTATTTT.

The chain joins TRBV5-1 to TRBJ2-2; 13 bases are shared with TRBD2. There are 21 residues in the CDR3. V lost 2 bases, J lost 4 bases, and 17 bases stayed unmatched. The germline V gene encodes CDR1 SGHRS and CDR2 YFSETQ. CDR3 protein: CASSFVLAGGPSFLGTGELFF. The CDR3 coding sequence is TGCGCCAGCAGCTTCGTACTAGCGGGAGGGCCGTCTTTTTTGGGCACCGGGGAGCTGTTTTTT. The whole variable domain, remainder taken from reference TRBV5-1 and TRBJ2-2, is KAGVTQTPRYLIKTRGQQVTLSCSPISGHRSVSWYQQTPGQGLQFLFEYFSETQRNKGNFPGRFSGRQFSNSRSEMNVSTLELGDSALYLCASSFVLAGGPSFLGTGELFFGEGSRLTVL.

The CDR3 DNA reads TGTGCCAGCAGAGAGTTAGGGACAGGGGTATACGAGCAGTACTTC. Protein product: CASRELGTGVYEQYF. This chain uses TRBV28 with TRBJ2-7; the match to TRBD1 covers 10 bases. The CDR3 runs to 15 residues. The V and J ends lost 6 bases and 4 bases, in that order; junction bases with no gene match: 9. CDR1 MDHEN and CDR2 SYDVKM come from the germline V gene.

This clone has a handful of counts. J is TRBJ2-5 and V is TRBV2; 14 nucleotides align to TRBD2. V dropped 6 bases and J dropped 7; count of bases not matched to a gene: 10. This CDR3 region has 16 residues. Germline V gene lookup returns CDR1 SNHLY and CDR2 FYNNEI. This chain's CDR3 is CASSAGTSGRAGTQYF. In DNA form, the CDR3 reads TGTGCCAGCAGCGCCGGGACTAGCGGGAGAGCCGGGACCCAGTACTTC.

The V gene is TRBV7-6, the J gene TRBJ1-3; D gene unclear. Germline V gives CDR1 SGHVS, CDR2 FNYEAQ. The CDR3 sequence is 14 residues long. The V and J ends lost 5 bases and 0 bases respectively, with 8 bases between them. In nucleotides, the CDR3 is TGTGCCAGCAGCCTAGGGCCCTCTGGAAACACCATATATTTT. Translated: CASSLGPSGNTIYF. Complete variable domain (other parts from reference TRBV7-6 and TRBJ1-3): GAGVSQSPRYKVTKRGQDVALRCDPISGHVSLYWYRQALGQGPEFLTYFNYEAQQDKSGLPNDRFSAERPEGSISTLTIQRTEQRDSAMYRCASSLGPSGNTIYFGEGSWLTVV.